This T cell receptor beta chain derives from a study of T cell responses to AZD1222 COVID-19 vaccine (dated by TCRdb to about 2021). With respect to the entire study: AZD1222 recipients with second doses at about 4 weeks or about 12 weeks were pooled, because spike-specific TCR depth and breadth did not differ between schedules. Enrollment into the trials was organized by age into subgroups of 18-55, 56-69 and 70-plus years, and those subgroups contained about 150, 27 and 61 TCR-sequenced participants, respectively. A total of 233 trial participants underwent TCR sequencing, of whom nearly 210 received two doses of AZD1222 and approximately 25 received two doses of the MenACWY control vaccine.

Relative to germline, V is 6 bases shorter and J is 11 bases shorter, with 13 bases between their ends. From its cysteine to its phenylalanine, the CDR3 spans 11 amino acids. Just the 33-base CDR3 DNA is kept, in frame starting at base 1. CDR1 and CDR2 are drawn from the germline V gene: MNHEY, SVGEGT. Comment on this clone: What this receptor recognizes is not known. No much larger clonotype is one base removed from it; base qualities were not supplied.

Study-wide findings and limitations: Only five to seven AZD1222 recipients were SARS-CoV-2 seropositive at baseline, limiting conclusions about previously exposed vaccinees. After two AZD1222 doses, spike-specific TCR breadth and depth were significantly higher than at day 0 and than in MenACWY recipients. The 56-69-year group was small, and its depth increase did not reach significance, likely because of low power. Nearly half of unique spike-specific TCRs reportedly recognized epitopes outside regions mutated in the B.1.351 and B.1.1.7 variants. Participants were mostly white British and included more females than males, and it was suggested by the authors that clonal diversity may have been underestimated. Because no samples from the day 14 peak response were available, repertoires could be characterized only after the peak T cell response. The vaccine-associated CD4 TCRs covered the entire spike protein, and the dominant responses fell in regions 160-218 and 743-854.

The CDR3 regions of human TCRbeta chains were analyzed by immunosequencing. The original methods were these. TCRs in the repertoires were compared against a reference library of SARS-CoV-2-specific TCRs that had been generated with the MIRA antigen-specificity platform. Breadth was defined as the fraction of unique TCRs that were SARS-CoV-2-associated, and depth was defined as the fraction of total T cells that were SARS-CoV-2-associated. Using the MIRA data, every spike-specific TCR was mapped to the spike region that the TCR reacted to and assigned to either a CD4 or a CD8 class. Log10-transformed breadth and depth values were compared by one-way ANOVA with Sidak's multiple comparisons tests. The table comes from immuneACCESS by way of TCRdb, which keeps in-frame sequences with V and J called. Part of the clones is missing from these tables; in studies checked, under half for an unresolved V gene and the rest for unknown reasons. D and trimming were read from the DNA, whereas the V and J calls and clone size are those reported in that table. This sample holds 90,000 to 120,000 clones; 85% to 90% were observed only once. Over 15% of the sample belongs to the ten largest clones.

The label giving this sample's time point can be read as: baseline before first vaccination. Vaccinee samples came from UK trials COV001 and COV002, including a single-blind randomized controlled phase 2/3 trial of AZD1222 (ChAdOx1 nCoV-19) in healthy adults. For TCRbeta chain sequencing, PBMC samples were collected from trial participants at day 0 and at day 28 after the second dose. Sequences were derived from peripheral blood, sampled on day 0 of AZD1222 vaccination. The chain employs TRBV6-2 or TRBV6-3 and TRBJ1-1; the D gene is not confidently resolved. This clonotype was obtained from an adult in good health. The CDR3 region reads CASSLGTAAFF. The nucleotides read TGTGCCAGCAGCTTGGGAACGGCGGCTTTCTTT.